The 31 T cell receptor beta chains listed next were all sequenced from one sample in a study of siplizumab effects on memory and regulatory T cells. Assay used: immunoSEQ multiplex PCR; TCRdb lists only in-frame clones, some missing. Among about 100,000 clones, about 94% were seen once, and the ten largest hold approximately 1.5%. Source material: non-Treg CD4+ T cells sorted from blood. The receptors were sampled from a human donor in good health.

The chain uses TRBV10-3 and TRBJ2-5, with TRBD1 identical over 8 bases. CDR3 size: 13 residues. CDR1 and CDR2 from the germline V gene are ENHRY and SYGVKD. Trimming cost V 6 bases and J 5 bases; bases outside gene matches: 5. The CDR3 loop reads CAIRAGQGETQYF. As DNA, the CDR3 is TGTGCCATCAGGGCTGGACAGGGTGAGACCCAGTACTTC.

This rearrangement joins TRBV4-1 to TRBJ2-1; the match to TRBD2 covers 8 bases. Germline assignment: CDR1 MGHRA and CDR2 YSYEKL. This CDR3 region has 16 residues. V was clipped by 6 bases and J by 3 bases; unmatched bases: 10. As DNA, the CDR3 is TGCGCCAGCAGTAGACTTAGCGGGAACTTCTACAATGAGCAGTTCTTC. The encoded protein is CASSRLSGNFYNEQFF.

The chain uses TRBV30 and TRBJ1-1; no clear D gene. Trimming cost V 0 bases and J 1 base, with 12 bases left between them. The CDR3 consists of 15 residues. The germline V gene has CDR1 GTSNPN and CDR2 SVGIG (reference sequence). The CDR3 DNA follows: TGTGCCTGGAGTGTACAATTTAGGGAGAACACTGAAGCTTTCTTT. Amino acid sequence: CAWSVQFRENTEAFF. Full variable domain (missing parts from reference TRBV30 and TRBJ1-1): SQTIHQWPATLVQPVGSPLSLECTVEGTSNPNLYWYRQAAGRGLQLLFYSVGIGQISSEVPQNLSASRPQDRQFILSSKKLLLSDSGFYLCAWSVQFRENTEAFFGQGTRLTVV.

This chain links TRBV4-2 with TRBJ2-5, with TRBD2 identical over 9 bases. Germline CDR1 is LGHNA and CDR2 is YNFKEQ. After removal of 3 bases from V and 2 bases from J, the junction contained 4 bases not matched to a gene. CDR3 size: 15 residues. For the CDR3, the DNA is TGTGCCAGCAGCCAGGGGACTAGCTTTCAAGAGACCCAGTACTTC. Its protein product is CASSQGTSFQETQYF.

The V and J genes are TRBV19 and TRBJ2-3; D possibly corresponds to TRBD2 (6 bases). Germline CDR1 is LNHDA and CDR2 is SQIVND (reference sequence). The CDR3 spans 13 residues. V lost 8 bases and J 3 bases, leaving 12 bases between the germline ends. The CDR3 bases are TGTGCCAGTCGACTAGGCGGGACAGATACGCAGTATTTT. Encoded protein: CASRLGGTDTQYF.

The V and J genes are TRBV6-1 and TRBJ2-7; D ambiguous. Trimming pared 5 bases from V and 3 bases from J, leaving 11 bases between. Germline assignment: CDR1 MNHNS and CDR2 SASEGT. The CDR3 loop spans 13 amino acids. The CDR3 region has the DNA TGTGCCAGCAGTTATGGCTGGAACTACGAGCAGTACTTC. This encodes CASSYGWNYEQYF.

V gene TRBV11-2 combines with J gene TRBJ1-2; the D is unclear. Germline V gene sequence: CDR1 SGHAT, CDR2 FQNNGV. Trimming took 5 bases from V and 4 from J, leaving 11 bases between them. The CDR3 is made up of 13 amino acids. The CDR3 loop reads CASSPERVYGYTF. The CDR3 region has the DNA TGTGCCAGCAGCCCAGAACGGGTCTATGGCTACACCTTC. Full variable domain (missing parts from reference TRBV11-2 and TRBJ1-2): EAGVAQSPRYKIIEKRQSVAFWCNPISGHATLYWYQQILGQGPKLLIQFQNNGVVDDSQLPKDRFSAERLKGVDSTLKIQPAKLEDSAVYLCASSPERVYGYTFGSGTRLTVV.

The chain uses TRBV30 and TRBJ1-5, with D perhaps matching TRBD1 (5 bases). The CDR3 has 13 residues. Looked up from germline, CDR1 is GTSNPN and CDR2 is SVGIG (reference sequence). V was clipped by 0 bases and J by 8 bases, with 11 bases between them. CDR3 DNA: TGTGCCTGGAGTGTAGGGGTTCTTGAGCCCCAGCATTTT. Its translation: CAWSVGVLEPQHF.

This sequence joins TRBV7-9 and TRBJ2-1; 7 bases fit TRBD2. The CDR3 is 17 residues long. V shed 1 base and J 4 bases; nucleotides not matched to a gene: 10. Germline CDR1 is SEHNR and CDR2 is FQNEAQ (reference sequence). CDR3 protein: CASSLVMAGVGYNEQFF. CDR3 sequence (DNA): TGTGCCAGCAGCTTAGTGATGGCGGGAGTAGGGTACAATGAGCAGTTCTTC.

CDR3 sequence (DNA): TGTGCCAGCAGTTACCGAGGGACAGGGGCCTTCTACGAGCAGTACTTC. Protein sequence: CASSYRGTGAFYEQYF. The chain links TRBV6-5 to TRBJ2-7; 10 positions match TRBD1. The V gene's germline CDR1 is MNHEY and CDR2 SVGAGI. The CDR3 loop spans 16 amino acids. Trimming removed 2 bases from V and 3 bases from J; junction bases left unmatched: 7.

The chain has TRBV6-6 and TRBJ2-7; 11 bases line up with TRBD1. The trim removed 6 bases at V and 7 bases at J, leaving 11 bases unmatched. The CDR3 consists of 15 residues. The germline V gene has CDR1 MNHNY and CDR2 SVGAGI (reference sequence). The CDR3 DNA sequence: TGTGCCAGCAGCCTCTCAGGGACAGGGGGTGAAGAGCAGTACTTC. Protein product: CASSLSGTGGEEQYF.

The J gene is TRBJ2-7, the V gene TRBV2; 8 bases agree with TRBD1. Germline CDR1 and CDR2: SNHLY and FYNNEI. J was trimmed by 4 bases and V by 4 bases; bases with no gene match: 3. The CDR3 contains 13 residues. This chain's CDR3 is CASSGTGRYEQYF. In nucleotides, the CDR3 is TGTGCCAGCAGTGGGACAGGGCGATACGAGCAGTACTTC.

The rearrangement joins TRBV10-1 to TRBJ2-2; 7 nucleotides agree with TRBD1. Germline V gene data show CDR1 as WNHNN and CDR2 as SYGVQD (reference sequence). The CDR3 loop spans 14 amino acids. Germline trimming cut 6 bases from V and 7 bases from J; bases unmatched to any gene: 8. The CDR3 nucleotides read TGCGCCAGCAGGAAAAACAGGGGCGGCGGGGAGCTGTTTTTT. Amino acids: CASRKNRGGGELFF.

V and J are TRBV2 and TRBJ1-2; a possible D gene is TRBD1 (6 bases). Germline loops: CDR1 SNHLY, CDR2 FYNNEI. V lost 5 bases to trimming and J lost 4 bases, with 14 bases between them. This CDR3 spans 14 amino acids. CDR3 nucleotides: TGTGCCAGCAGTCCGGTCTCGGGGGCCTATGGCTACACCTTC. Encoded protein: CASSPVSGAYGYTF.

The chain has TRBV29-1 and TRBJ2-3; no clear D gene. Germline values: CDR1 SQVTM, CDR2 ANQGSEA. The CDR3 is made up of 12 amino acids. The V and J ends lost 3 bases and 4 bases respectively, with 8 bases between them. CDR3 sequence (DNA): TGCAGCGTTGAGGTTACAGCAGATACGCAGTATTTT. This encodes CSVEVTADTQYF.

The CDR3 DNA reads as TGTGCCAGCAGCGTAGCCACTACGGGCCTCTCTGGAAACACCATATATTTT. Translated: CASSVATTGLSGNTIYF. The gene calls are TRBV9 and TRBJ1-3, with D hard to call. Deletions cut 0 bases from V and 0 bases from J, with 13 bases between. The germline V gene has CDR1 SGDLS and CDR2 YYNGEE. The CDR3 is made up of 17 amino acids.

The V gene is TRBV27, the J gene TRBJ1-2; 8 bases align to TRBD1. Germline V CDR1 and CDR2: MNHEY, SMNVEV (reference sequence). This CDR3 spans 13 amino acids. V lost 5 bases and J lost 3; bases outside the gene matches: 2. In DNA form, the CDR3 reads TGTGCCAGCAGTAAGGACAGGGACTATGGCTACACCTTC. It translates to CASSKDRDYGYTF.

This chain uses TRBV5-4 with TRBJ1-2; 7 positions agree with TRBD1. The CDR3 is 14 amino acids. Trimming took 0 bases from V and 6 from J; bases not matched to a gene: 5. From germline, CDR1 is SGHNT and CDR2 YYREEE (reference sequence). Written as DNA, the CDR3 is TGTGCCAGCAGCTTGGTAGGGGGCGGAAATGGCTACACCTTC. It yields the protein CASSLVGGGNGYTF.

This clone was recorded only once. The chain recombines TRBV19 with TRBJ1-2, with D possibly being TRBD1 (5 bases). Germline-derived CDR1 and CDR2 are LNHDA and SQIVND (reference sequence). CDR3 size: 15 residues. V shed 7 bases and J shed 2 bases, with 17 bases lying between them. CDR3 sequence reads: CASTVKTGGNYGYTF. CDR3 bases: TGTGCCAGTACCGTAAAAACAGGAGGGAACTATGGCTACACCTTC.

The chain combines TRBV6-1 with TRBJ1-5; 7 positions agree with TRBD1. V lost 4 bases, J lost 6 bases, and 6 bases stayed unmatched. The CDR3 extends over 14 amino acids. CDR1 MNHNS and CDR2 SASEGT come from the germline V gene. The CDR3: CASSGINRGQPQHF. The DNA of the CDR3 is TGTGCCAGCAGTGGAATCAACAGGGGTCAGCCCCAGCATTTT.

This chain connects TRBV28 to TRBJ2-1; 12 bases align to TRBD2. This CDR3 is 16 amino acids long. V dropped 5 bases and J dropped 5; count of bases not matched to a gene: 7. Germline values: CDR1 MDHEN, CDR2 SYDVKM. CDR3 sequence reads: CASSQGTSGRNNEQFF. CDR3 DNA sequence: TGTGCCAGCAGTCAGGGAACTAGCGGGAGGAACAATGAGCAGTTCTTC.

The genes are TRBV9 and TRBJ2-6; TRBD1 agrees at 8 bases. This CDR3 has 19 amino acids. From germline, CDR1 is SGDLS and CDR2 YYNGEE. V dropped 4 bases and J dropped 0; count of bases not matched to a gene: 12. The CDR3 reads CASSPGWGTGSSGANVLTF. The CDR3 DNA sequence: TGTGCCAGCAGCCCTGGGTGGGGGACAGGCTCCTCTGGGGCCAACGTCCTGACTTTC.

The rearrangement joins TRBV30 to TRBJ2-1; tentative D call: TRBD1 (6 bases). Trimming shortened V by 4 bases and J by 3 bases, and 13 bases separated the two germline ends. The CDR3 contains 14 residues. The germline V gene encodes CDR1 GTSNPN and CDR2 SVGIG (reference sequence). CDR3 DNA sequence: TGTGCCTGGAATAAGGGACACAACTACAATGAGCAGTTCTTC. Protein: CAWNKGHNYNEQFF.

J is TRBJ2-1 and V is TRBV27, with 7 bases fitting TRBD2. The germline V gene encodes CDR1 MNHEY and CDR2 SMNVEV (reference sequence). Trimming at V came to 4 bases and at J to 4 bases, leaving 4 bases not matched to a gene. The CDR3 has 14 amino acids. The DNA for the CDR3 is TGTGCCAGCAGTTCTAGCGGCAGGTACAATGAGCAGTTCTTC. It is translated as CASSSSGRYNEQFF.

This chain uses TRBV6-6 with TRBJ1-2; D ambiguous. V lost 6 bases and J 2 bases, leaving 16 bases between the germline ends. The germline V gene has CDR1 MNHNY and CDR2 SVGAGI (reference sequence). CDR3 length: 15 amino acids. CDR3 amino acids: CASRRQPRTNYGYTF. In DNA form, the CDR3 reads TGTGCCAGCAGGCGCCAGCCGAGGACGAACTATGGCTACACCTTC.

The V and J genes are TRBV10-3 and TRBJ2-7; D is ambiguous. The CDR3 sequence is 14 residues long. V lost 0 bases to trimming and J lost 2 bases, with 8 bases between them. CDR1 is ENHRY, CDR2 SYGVKD, per germline. CDR3 DNA: TGTGCCATCAGTGAGTCAAGGGTTCCCTACGAGCAGTACTTC. Translating it yields CAISESRVPYEQYF.

This clone has only one observation. The V gene is TRBV5-1, the J gene TRBJ2-2; 8 bases are shared with TRBD2. This CDR3 spans 15 amino acids. The germline V gene encodes CDR1 SGHRS and CDR2 YFSETQ. The J segment lost 7 bases and the V segment lost 3 bases, leaving 8 bases of the junction unmatched. DNA for the CDR3: TGCGCCAGCAGCTCCAGCGGGAGATTGGACGGGGAGCTGTTTTTT. This gives the protein CASSSSGRLDGELFF.

The chain couples TRBV11-2 to TRBJ2-1, with TRBD2 matching 13 bases. The CDR3 has 19 amino acids. Per germline, CDR1 SGHAT and CDR2 FQNNGV. The V gene end was trimmed by 4 bases and the J gene end by 1 base; junction bases not matched to a gene: 10. Written as DNA, the CDR3 is TGTGCCAGCAGCTCAAGGACTAGCGGGAGACTCGTGTCCTACAATGAGCAGTTCTTC. Amino acid sequence: CASSSRTSGRLVSYNEQFF.

This clone was seen only once. The chain employs TRBV6-5 and TRBJ2-3; a possible D gene is TRBD1 (5 bases). The ends were cut back, 0 bases at V and 10 bases at J, with 14 bases in the middle. Germline loops: CDR1 MNHEY, CDR2 SVGAGI. CDR3 length equals 14 residues. The CDR3 sequence: CASSYSIGVGSQYF. CDR3 DNA sequence: TGTGCCAGCAGTTACTCTATAGGGGTCGGGTCGCAGTATTTT.

This clone has a single count. This chain uses TRBV18 with TRBJ1-5, with D possibly TRBD1 on 5 matching bases. V lost 0 bases to trimming and J lost 0 bases, with 9 bases between them. CDR3 size: 16 residues. Germline V gives CDR1 KGHSH, CDR2 LQKENI. Here the CDR3 DNA reads TGTGCCAGCTCACCACCCGGGGGATATAGCAATCAGCCCCAGCATTTT. This sequence encodes CASSPPGGYSNQPQHF.

The chain combines TRBV6-1 with TRBJ1-6; TRBD1 matches at 7 bases. Germline values: CDR1 MNHNS, CDR2 SASEGT. The J segment lost 14 bases and the V segment lost 4 bases, leaving 11 bases of the junction unmatched. The CDR3 contains 14 residues. The CDR3 DNA reads as TGTGCCAGCAGTGGGACAGGTCGCGGAAGGGCCCTCCACTTT. Protein sequence: CASSGTGRGRALHF.